This entry concerns a single TCR beta chain. Antigen: not known. This specimen belongs to a study of T cell repertoires in cytomegalovirus infection. Study information: Recently identified HLA-C-restricted CMV epitopes and well-studied HLA-B-restricted CMV epitopes were used by the study. Through public TCR beta signatures, both CMV infection and matching HLA type were indicated.

CDR3 length equals 14 residues. V lost 2 bases and J lost 4, with 9 bases in between. CDR1 and CDR2 (germline): SGHVT, SQSDAQ. General observations from the study: Carriers of CMV plus the relevant HLA were identified by cumulative public TCR beta family frequency. HLA-C-restricted CMV clonotypes gave the most frequent clonotype in two of eight donors.

One entry per CDR3 protein, called by TCRdb with MiXCR from the reads. Of about 920,000 distinct CDR3 sequences in the sample, 31% were seen once. The source material was cultured CD8+ T cells from PBMCs, sampled from culture after CMV antigen stimulation. This sequence joins TRBV7-4 and TRBJ1-3; no clear D gene. The receptor comes from a human donor in good health (CMV status not recorded). Some clones in this sample may be carry-over from other donors' samples. CDR3 in DNA: TGTGCCAGCAGCTTAAATCCCTCCGGAAACACCATATATTTT. It specifies CASSLNPSGNTIYF.